Listed below are T cell receptor beta chains from one sample, sequenced in a study of somatic mutations in cytotoxic T cells in rheumatoid arthritis. Profiled with immunoSEQ multiplex PCR; TCRdb holds only in-frame clones, not every one. The sample has 35,000 to 45,000 clones; 70% to 85% are singletons. The sample comprised CD8+ T cells sorted from blood. The receptors were gathered from a man aged 40-55 years in good health. CDR3s include the opening cysteine and the closing phenylalanine or tryptophan. Each record gives: J gene, V gene, D gene, CDR3 DNA, CDR3 protein. The D gene is left open where the match is weak.

j_call: TRBJ1-1
v_call: TRBV19
d_call: TRBD1
cdr3_nt: TGTGCCAGTAGTAAAACAGGGGTTGAAGCTTTCTTT
cdr3_aa: CASSKTGVEAFF

j_call: TRBJ2-7
v_call: TRBV7-8
d_call: NA
cdr3_nt: TGTGCCAGCAGCATAGGGGGCGGGGCCTACGAGCAGTACTTC
cdr3_aa: CASSIGGGAYEQYF

j_call: TRBJ1-1
v_call: TRBV19
d_call: TRBD1
cdr3_nt: TGTGCCACTGGACAGGGGGTAACTGAAGCTTTCTTT
cdr3_aa: CATGQGVTEAFF

j_call: TRBJ1-2
v_call: TRBV13
d_call: TRBD1
cdr3_nt: TGTGCCAGCAGCTTAACCTCCTGGGACAGGGTTAACTATGGCTACACCTTC
cdr3_aa: CASSLTSWDRVNYGYTF

j_call: TRBJ2-5
v_call: TRBV11-2
d_call: NA
cdr3_nt: TGTGCCAGCAGCTCTCTGCACCCCCAAGGGCGGGATGGGGGAGAGACCCAGTACTTC
cdr3_aa: CASSSLHPQGRDGGETQYF

j_call: TRBJ2-7
v_call: TRBV5-1
d_call: TRBD1
cdr3_nt: TGCGCCAGCAGCGGCCCGGGACAGGGGAACTACGAGCAGTACTTC
cdr3_aa: CASSGPGQGNYEQYF

j_call: TRBJ2-1
v_call: TRBV28
d_call: NA
cdr3_nt: TGTGCCAGCAGTACGGCGGGTTCCTACAATGAGCAGTTCTTC
cdr3_aa: CASSTAGSYNEQFF

j_call: TRBJ1-3
v_call: TRBV28
d_call: NA
cdr3_nt: TGTGCCAGCACACCCATTGACGTACTACGAGACTCTGGAAACACCATATATTTT
cdr3_aa: CASTPIDVLRDSGNTIYF

j_call: TRBJ2-1
v_call: TRBV27
d_call: NA
cdr3_nt: TGTGCCAGCACTCCTGGTGGGCTTTACAATGAGCAGTTCTTC
cdr3_aa: CASTPGGLYNEQFF

j_call: TRBJ2-2
v_call: TRBV4-3
d_call: NA
cdr3_nt: TGCGCCAGCAGCCAAGATCATGTGGGGGGGCTCGTGGCCGGGGAGCTGTTTTTT
cdr3_aa: CASSQDHVGGLVAGELFF

j_call: TRBJ2-5
v_call: TRBV4-2
d_call: NA
cdr3_nt: TGTGCCAGCAGCCAAGAACAGACACAAGAGACCCAGTACTTC
cdr3_aa: CASSQEQTQETQYF

j_call: TRBJ2-7
v_call: TRBV27
d_call: TRBD2
cdr3_nt: TGTGCCAGCACCGGGCCCGGGAGGGAGCAGTACTTC
cdr3_aa: CASTGPGREQYF

j_call: TRBJ2-7
v_call: TRBV27
d_call: NA
cdr3_nt: TGTGCCAGCACCGCGGACGGTTCCTACGAGCAGTACTTC
cdr3_aa: CASTADGSYEQYF

j_call: TRBJ2-1
v_call: TRBV30
d_call: NA
cdr3_nt: TGTGCCTGGAGTCCCGGGGCAGCGGGCAATGAGCAGTTCTTC
cdr3_aa: CAWSPGAAGNEQFF